This is a list of T cell receptor beta chains from one sample in a study of blood T cell repertoires in COVID-19. Sequencing was performed with immunoSEQ multiplex PCR; in TCRdb, only in-frame clones are kept and a portion is missing. The table records approximately 30,000 clones, approximately 90% of them present only once. The sample comprised peripheral blood. Every receptor here comes from a human donor in a cohort sampled during active COVID-19. Each CDR3 is given with its conserved first and last residue. Each record gives: D gene, V gene, clone size, J gene, CDR3 length, CDR3 DNA, CDR3 protein. The D gene is left open where the match is weak. Some rows have no size entry. The others give once, few or many, or a class for an expanded clone.

>-|TRBV28|-|TRBJ1-5|14
TGTGCCAGCAGCCTCGCTGGGCGCAATCAGCCCCAGCATTTT
CASSLAGRNQPQHF
>-|TRBV6-6|-|TRBJ1-3|15
TGTGCCAGCAGTTACGGGTCCGGAGGTGGAAACACCATATATTTT
CASSYGSGGGNTIYF
>-|TRBV5-1|-|TRBJ2-7|17
TGCGCCAGCAGCTTGGCCAATGCGTGGGCGCCGTCCTACGAGCAGTACTTC
CASSLANAWAPSYEQYF
>-|TRBV5-6|-|TRBJ2-5|14
TGTGCCAGCAGCTCCCTGACATTACAAGAGACCCAGTACTTC
CASSSLTLQETQYF
>TRBD1|TRBV6-5|-|TRBJ2-7|13
TGTGCCAGCAGAACACAGGGGTCCTACGAGCAGTACTTC
CASRTQGSYEQYF
>TRBD1|TRBV6-5|-|TRBJ2-1|15
TGTGCCAGCAGTAAGAGGGACAGGGGGTACAATGAGCAGTTCTTC
CASSKRDRGYNEQFF
>-|TRBV6-1|-|TRBJ1-1|14
TGTGCCAGCAGTGAAGAGGGGGGGGTAACTGAAGCTTTCTTT
CASSEEGGVTEAFF
>-|TRBV20-1|once|TRBJ2-5|11
TGCAGTGCTAGCGGGAGTGAGACCCAGTACTTC
CSASGSETQYF
>-|TRBV5-1|-|TRBJ2-2|15
TGCGCCAGCAGCTTGGACAGGAGAGGTACCGGGGAGCTGTTTTTT
CASSLDRRGTGELFF
>-|TRBV6-1|-|TRBJ1-4|16
TGTGCCAGCAGTGAATACCTCCCCAGGGTTGGGGAAAAACTGTTTTTT
CASSEYLPRVGEKLFF
>-|TRBV12-3/TRBV12-4|-|TRBJ2-1|13
TGTGCCAGCAGTTCGACAGAGGACAATGAGCAGTTCTTC
CASSSTEDNEQFF
>TRBD2|TRBV4-1|-|TRBJ2-1|18
TGCGCCAGCAGCCAAAGAGGGACTAGCGGGGCCTCCTACAATGAGCAGTTCTTC
CASSQRGTSGASYNEQFF
>-|TRBV5-8|-|TRBJ1-4|15
TGTGCCAGCAGCTTGGAGGGAGGGGGTAAAGAAAAACTGTTTTTT
CASSLEGGGKEKLFF
>TRBD1|TRBV19|-|TRBJ1-2|15
TGTGCCAGTAGTCTGGGACAGGGGGTGGACTATGGCTACACCTTC
CASSLGQGVDYGYTF
>TRBD1|TRBV7-9|-|TRBJ2-7|14
TGTGCCAGCAGCTTTGGACAGGCCAAATACGAGCAGTACTTC
CASSFGQAKYEQYF
>-|TRBV27|-|TRBJ2-7|13
TGTGCCAGCAGCCCTGGAGGGAAATACGAGCAGTACTTC
CASSPGGKYEQYF
>TRBD2|TRBV3-1/TRBV3-2|-|TRBJ2-7|14
TGTGCCAGCAGCCAAAGCGGGACGTTCTACGAGCAGTACTTC
CASSQSGTFYEQYF
>TRBD2|TRBV11-2|-|TRBJ2-3|16
TGTGCCAGCAGCTCCAGACCAGCGGGAGAGACAGATACGCAGTATTTT
CASSSRPAGETDTQYF
>TRBD1|TRBV27|-|TRBJ1-2|15
TGTGCCAGCAGTTTGGACAGGGGGCTTTTCTATGGCTACACCTTC
CASSLDRGLFYGYTF
>TRBD1|TRBV10-2|-|TRBJ2-1|15
TGCGCCAGCAGAGGTACAGGGGTCCCCTACAATGAGCAGTTCTTC
CASRGTGVPYNEQFF
>TRBD1|TRBV19|once|TRBJ1-4|13
TGTGCCAGTAGTGAACAGGGGCCGGAAAAACTGTTTTTT
CASSEQGPEKLFF